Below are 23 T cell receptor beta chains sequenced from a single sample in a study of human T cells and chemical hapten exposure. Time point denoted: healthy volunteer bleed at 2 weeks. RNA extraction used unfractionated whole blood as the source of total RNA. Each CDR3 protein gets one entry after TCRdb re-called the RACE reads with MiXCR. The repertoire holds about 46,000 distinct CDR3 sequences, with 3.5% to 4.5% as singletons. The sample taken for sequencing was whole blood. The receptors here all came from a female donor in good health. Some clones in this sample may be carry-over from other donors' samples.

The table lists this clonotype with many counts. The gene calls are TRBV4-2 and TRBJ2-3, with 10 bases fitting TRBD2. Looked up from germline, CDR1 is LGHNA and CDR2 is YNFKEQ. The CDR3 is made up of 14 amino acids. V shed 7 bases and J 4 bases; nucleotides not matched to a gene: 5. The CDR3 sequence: CASTSGGAADTQYF. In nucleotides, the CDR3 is TGTGCCAGCACAAGCGGGGGGGCGGCAGATACGCAGTATTTT.

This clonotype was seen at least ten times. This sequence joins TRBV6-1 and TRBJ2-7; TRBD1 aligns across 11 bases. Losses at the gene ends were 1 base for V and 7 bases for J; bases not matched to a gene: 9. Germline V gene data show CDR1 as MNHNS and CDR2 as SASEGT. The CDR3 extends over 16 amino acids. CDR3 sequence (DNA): TGTGCCAGCAGTGAAGTCCCTGGACAGGGGGCGCTTGAGCAGTACTTC. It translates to CASSEVPGQGALEQYF.

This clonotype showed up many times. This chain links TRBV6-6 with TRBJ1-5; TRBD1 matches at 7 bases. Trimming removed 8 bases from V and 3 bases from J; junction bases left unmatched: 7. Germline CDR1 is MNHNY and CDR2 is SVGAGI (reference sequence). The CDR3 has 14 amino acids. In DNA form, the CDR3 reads TGTGCCAGCGCCCCGGGACAGTACAATCAGCCCCAGCATTTT. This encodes CASAPGQYNQPQHF.

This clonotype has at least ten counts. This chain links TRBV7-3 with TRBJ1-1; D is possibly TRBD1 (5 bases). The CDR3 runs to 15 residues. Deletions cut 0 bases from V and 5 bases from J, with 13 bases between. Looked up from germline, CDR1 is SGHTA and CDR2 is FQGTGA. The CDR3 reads CASSLTGVGGTEAFF. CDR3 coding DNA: TGTGCCAGCAGCTTAACGGGCGTGGGGGGGACTGAAGCTTTCTTT.

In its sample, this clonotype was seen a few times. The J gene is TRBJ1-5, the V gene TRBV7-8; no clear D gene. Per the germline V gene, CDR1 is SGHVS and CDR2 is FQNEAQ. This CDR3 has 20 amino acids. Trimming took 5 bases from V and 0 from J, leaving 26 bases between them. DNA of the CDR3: TGTGCCAGCAGCCCCGTTCATCCCCCCGGATCTATAATTAGCAATCAGCCCCAGCATTTT. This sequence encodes CASSPVHPPGSIISNQPQHF.

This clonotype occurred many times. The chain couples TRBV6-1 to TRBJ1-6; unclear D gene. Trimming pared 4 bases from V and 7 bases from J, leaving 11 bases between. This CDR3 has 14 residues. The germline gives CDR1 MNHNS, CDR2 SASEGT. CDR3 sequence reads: CASSVSRANSPLHF. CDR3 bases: TGTGCCAGCAGTGTTTCCCGGGCGAATTCACCCCTCCACTTT.

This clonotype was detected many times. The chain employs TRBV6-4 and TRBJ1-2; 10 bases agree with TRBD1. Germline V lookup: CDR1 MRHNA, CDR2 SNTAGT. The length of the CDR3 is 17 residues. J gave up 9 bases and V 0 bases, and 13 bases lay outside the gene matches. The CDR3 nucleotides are TGTGCCAGCAGTGACTCGATATTCGGCCGGGACAGGGGACGCTACACCTTC. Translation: CASSDSIFGRDRGRYTF.

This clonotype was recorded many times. As DNA, the CDR3 is TGCAGCACGGGTTCGACCTACGAGCAGTACTTC. Translating gives CSTGSTYEQYF. The genes are TRBV20-1 and TRBJ2-7; D is uncertain. Germline values: CDR1 DFQATT, CDR2 SNEGSKA (reference sequence). This CDR3 is 11 amino acids long.

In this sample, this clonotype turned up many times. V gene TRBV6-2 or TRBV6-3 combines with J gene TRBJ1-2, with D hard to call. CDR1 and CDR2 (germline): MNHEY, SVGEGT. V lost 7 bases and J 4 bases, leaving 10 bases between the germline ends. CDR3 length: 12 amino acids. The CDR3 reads CASTGRIYGYTF. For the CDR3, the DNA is TGTGCCAGCACCGGACGGATCTATGGCTACACCTTC.

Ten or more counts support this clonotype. CDR3 coding DNA: TGTGCCAGCAGTTCTTATGAGCAGCTGACCTACAATGAGCAGTTCTTC. Its translation: CASSSYEQLTYNEQFF. The chain has TRBV28 and TRBJ2-1; no definite D call. V lost 4 bases, J lost 2 bases, and 15 bases lay in between. The CDR3 is 16 amino acids. Per the germline V gene, CDR1 is MDHEN and CDR2 is SYDVKM. Using reference TRBV28 and TRBJ2-1 for the parts outside the CDR3, the full variable domain is DVKVTQSSRYLVKRTGEKVFLECVQDMDHENMFWYRQDPGLGLRLIYFSYDVKMKEKGDIPEGYSVSREKKERFSLILESASTNQTSMYLCASSSYEQLTYNEQFFGPGTRLTVL.

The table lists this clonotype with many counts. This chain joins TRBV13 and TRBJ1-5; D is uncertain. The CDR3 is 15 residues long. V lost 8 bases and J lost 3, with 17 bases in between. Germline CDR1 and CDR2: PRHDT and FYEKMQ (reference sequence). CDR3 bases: TGTGCCAGCTTTCCTTTGTCCAGTGCCAATCAGCCCCAGCATTTT. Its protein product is CASFPLSSANQPQHF.

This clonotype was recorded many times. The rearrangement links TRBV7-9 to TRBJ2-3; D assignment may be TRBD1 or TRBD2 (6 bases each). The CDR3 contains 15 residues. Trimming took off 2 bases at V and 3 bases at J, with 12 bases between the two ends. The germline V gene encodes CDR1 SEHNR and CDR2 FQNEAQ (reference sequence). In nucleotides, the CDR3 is TGTGCCAGCAGCTTACGGGGGCTGAGGACAGATACGCAGTATTTT. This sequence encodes CASSLRGLRTDTQYF.

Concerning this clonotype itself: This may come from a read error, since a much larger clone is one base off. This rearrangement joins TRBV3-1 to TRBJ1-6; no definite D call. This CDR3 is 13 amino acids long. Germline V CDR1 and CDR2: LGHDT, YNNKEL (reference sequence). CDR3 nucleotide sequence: TGTGCCAGCAGCCTTTCAAATAATTCACCCCTCAACTTT. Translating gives CASSLSNNSPLNF.

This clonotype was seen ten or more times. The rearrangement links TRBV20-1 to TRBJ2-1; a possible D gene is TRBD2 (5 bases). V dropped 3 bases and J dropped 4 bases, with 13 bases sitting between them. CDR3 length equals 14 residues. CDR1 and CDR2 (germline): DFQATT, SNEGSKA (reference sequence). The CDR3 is CSASRASIYNEQFF. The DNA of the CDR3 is TGCAGTGCTAGTCGGGCTAGCATTTACAATGAGCAGTTCTTC.

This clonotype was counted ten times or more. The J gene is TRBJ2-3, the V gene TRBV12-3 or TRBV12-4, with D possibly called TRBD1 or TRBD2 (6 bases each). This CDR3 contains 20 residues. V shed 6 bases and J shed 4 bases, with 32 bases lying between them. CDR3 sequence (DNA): TGTGCCAGCAGGGTCGGAGACAGGACCGACCGGGACTTAGAGGCAGATACGCAGTATTTT. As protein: CASRVGDRTDRDLEADTQYF.

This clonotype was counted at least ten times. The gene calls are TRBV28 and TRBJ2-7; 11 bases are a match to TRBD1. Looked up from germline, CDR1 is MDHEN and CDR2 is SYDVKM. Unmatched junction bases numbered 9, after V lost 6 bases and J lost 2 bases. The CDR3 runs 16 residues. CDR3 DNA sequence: TGTGCCAGCAGCTCTCCGGGGACAGGGGGTGCCTACGAGCAGTACTTC. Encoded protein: CASSSPGTGGAYEQYF.

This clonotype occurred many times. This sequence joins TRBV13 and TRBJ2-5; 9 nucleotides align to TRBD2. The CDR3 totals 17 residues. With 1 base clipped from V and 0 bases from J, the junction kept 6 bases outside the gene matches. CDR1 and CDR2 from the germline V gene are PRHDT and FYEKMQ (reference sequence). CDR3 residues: CASSLVSLAGHQETQYF. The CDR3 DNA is TGTGCCAGCAGCTTAGTGTCGCTAGCGGGGCACCAAGAGACCCAGTACTTC. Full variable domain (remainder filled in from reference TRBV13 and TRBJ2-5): AAGVIQSPRHLIKEKRETATLKCYPIPRHDTVYWYQQGPGQDPQFLISFYEKMQSDKGSIPDRFSAQQFSDYHSELNMSSLELGDSALYFCASSLVSLAGHQETQYFGPGTRLLVL.

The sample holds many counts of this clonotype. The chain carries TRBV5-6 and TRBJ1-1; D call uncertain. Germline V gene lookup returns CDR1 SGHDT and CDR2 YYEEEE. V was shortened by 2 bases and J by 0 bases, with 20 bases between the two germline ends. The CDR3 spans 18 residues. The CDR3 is CASSFGRSDLFMNTEAFF. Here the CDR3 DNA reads TGTGCCAGCAGCTTCGGGAGGTCCGACCTATTCATGAACACTGAAGCTTTCTTT.

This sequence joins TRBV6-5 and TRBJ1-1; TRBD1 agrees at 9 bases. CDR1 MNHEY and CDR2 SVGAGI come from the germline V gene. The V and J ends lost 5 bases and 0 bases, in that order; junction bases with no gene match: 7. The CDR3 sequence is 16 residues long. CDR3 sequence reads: CASSPGQGRMNTEAFF. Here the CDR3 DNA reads TGTGCCAGCAGTCCCGGACAGGGGAGGATGAACACTGAAGCTTTCTTT.

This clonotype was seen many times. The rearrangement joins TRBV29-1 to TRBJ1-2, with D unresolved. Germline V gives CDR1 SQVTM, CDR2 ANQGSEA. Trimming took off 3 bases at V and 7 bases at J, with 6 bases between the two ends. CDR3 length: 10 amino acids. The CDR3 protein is CSVEQAGYTF. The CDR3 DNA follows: TGCAGCGTTGAGCAGGCTGGCTACACCTTC. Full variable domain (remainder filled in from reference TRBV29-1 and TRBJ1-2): SAVISQKPSRDICQRGTSLTIQCQVDSQVTMMFWYRQQPGQSLTLIATANQGSEATYESGFVIDKFPISRPNLTFSTLTVSNMSPEDSSIYLCSVEQAGYTFGSGTRLTVV.

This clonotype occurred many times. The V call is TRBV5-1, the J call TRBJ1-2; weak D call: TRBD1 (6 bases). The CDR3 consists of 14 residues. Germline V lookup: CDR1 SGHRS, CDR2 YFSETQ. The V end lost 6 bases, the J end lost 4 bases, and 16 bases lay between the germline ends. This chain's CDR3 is CASNPQGRGYGYTF. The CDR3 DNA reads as TGCGCCAGCAACCCACAGGGTAGAGGCTATGGCTACACCTTC. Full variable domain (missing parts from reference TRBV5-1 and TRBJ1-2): KAGVTQTPRYLIKTRGQQVTLSCSPISGHRSVSWYQQTPGQGLQFLFEYFSETQRNKGNFPGRFSGRQFSNSRSEMNVSTLELGDSALYLCASNPQGRGYGYTFGSGTRLTVV.

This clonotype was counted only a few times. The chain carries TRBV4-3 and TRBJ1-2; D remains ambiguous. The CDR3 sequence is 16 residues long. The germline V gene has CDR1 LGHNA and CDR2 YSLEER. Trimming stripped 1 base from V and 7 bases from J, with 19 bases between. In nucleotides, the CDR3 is TGCGCCAGCAGCCAAGGAGAGTCTGGGTATGCGGCTGGCTACACCTTC. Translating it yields CASSQGESGYAAGYTF.

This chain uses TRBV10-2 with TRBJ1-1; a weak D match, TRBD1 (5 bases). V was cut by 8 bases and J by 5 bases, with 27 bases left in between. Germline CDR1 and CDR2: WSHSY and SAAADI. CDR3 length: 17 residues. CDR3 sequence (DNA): TGCGCCAGCCGCGTAGGGTTTAATCGAGCTTCAGGGACTGAAGCTTTCTTT. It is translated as CASRVGFNRASGTEAFF.